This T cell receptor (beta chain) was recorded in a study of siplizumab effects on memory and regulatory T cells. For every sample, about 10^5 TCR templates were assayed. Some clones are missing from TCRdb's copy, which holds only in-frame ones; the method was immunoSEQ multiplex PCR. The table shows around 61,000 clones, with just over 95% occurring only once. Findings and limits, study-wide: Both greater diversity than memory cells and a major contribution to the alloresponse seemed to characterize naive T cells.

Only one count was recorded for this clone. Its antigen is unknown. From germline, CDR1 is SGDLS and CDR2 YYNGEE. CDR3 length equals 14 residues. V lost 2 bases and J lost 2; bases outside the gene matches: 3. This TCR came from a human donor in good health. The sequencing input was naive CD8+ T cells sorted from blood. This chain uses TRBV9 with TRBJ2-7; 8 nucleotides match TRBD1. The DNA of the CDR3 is TGTGCCAGCAGCGTGAAGACAGGGGCCTACGAGCAGTACTTC. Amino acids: CASSVKTGAYEQYF.